This T cell receptor (beta chain) was retrieved from a study of blood T cells in healthy people across ages. Study outcomes and limitations: Diversity estimates from one million T cells were considered underestimates.

Healthy Caucasian individuals from Russia aged roughly 6 to 95 were enrolled as donors. With each sample, at least 5 micrograms of total RNA were extracted. This clonotype was counted between two and nine times. Its target is unknown. With 6 bases clipped from V and 4 bases from J, the junction kept 5 bases outside the gene matches. The CDR3 consists of 16 residues. The authors ran a second PCR of roughly 6 to 12 cycles using a sample-barcoded 5' primer and a J-beta primer mix. TCRdb reprocessed the 5' RACE reads with MiXCR, giving one entry per CDR3 protein. Seen here are over 950,000 distinct CDR3 sequences, under 40% observed once, and the top ten hold around 14%.

The specimen sequenced was blood. The chain has TRBV12-3 or TRBV12-4 and TRBJ2-1; 14 positions agree with TRBD2. The receptor was isolated from a man between 18 and 29 years old in good health. The CDR3 DNA reads TGTGCCAGCAGGGGACTAGCGGGGGCCTTTTACAATGAGCAGTTCTTC. Translated, it gives CASRGLAGAFYNEQFF.